This is a list of T cell receptor beta chains from one sample in a study of blood T cell repertoires in COVID-19. Using immunoSEQ multiplex PCR, the repertoire was profiled, and TCRdb retains in-frame clones only, with some absent. The table shows about 86,000 clones, with over 80% occurring only once. Sample: peripheral blood. The receptors were gathered from a middle-aged man with acute or convalescent COVID-19. Each CDR3 is given with its conserved first and last residue. The D gene is left open where the match is weak. Clone size is given for some rows only: seen once, a few or many times, or a class if the clone is expanded.

size	D	V	J	DNA	CDR3
.	.	TRBV19	TRBJ1-5	TGTGCCAGTAGTATCCGAGGCGTTCAGCCCCAGCATTTT	CASSIRGVQPQHF
.	.	TRBV7-2	TRBJ2-5	TGTGCCAGCACCCGGAAAGGGGGTAGTGAGACCCAGTACTTC	CASTRKGGSETQYF
.	TRBD1	TRBV28	TRBJ2-7	TGTGCCAGCAGGGAGGGGGGACAGGGGGAAGAGCAGTACTTC	CASREGGQGEEQYF
.	TRBD2	TRBV9	TRBJ2-3	TGTGCCAGCAGCGTAGTTCACGGGAGGGGCACAGATACGCAGTATTTT	CASSVVHGRGTDTQYF
.	.	TRBV6-5	TRBJ1-2	TGTGCCAGCAGCGCCGCGTTGGACATCGTCTATGGCTACACCTTC	CASSAALDIVYGYTF
.	TRBD1	TRBV28	TRBJ2-7	TGTGCCAGCAGGCGGACAGGGGGCTACTACGAGCAGTACTTC	CASRRTGGYYEQYF
.	.	TRBV30	TRBJ1-5	TGTGCCTGGAGTGCCGGAAGCGATCAGCCCCAGCATTTT	CAWSAGSDQPQHF
.	TRBD1	TRBV5-4	TRBJ1-2	TGTGCCAGCAGCCCAGACAGGGTCGGTGGCTACACCTTC	CASSPDRVGGYTF
once	TRBD1	TRBV28	TRBJ1-4	TGTGCCAGCAGTCTCCCGGGACAGGGTGGTGAAAAACTGTTTTTT	CASSLPGQGGEKLFF
.	TRBD1	TRBV10-1	TRBJ1-1	TGCGCCAGCAGTGCAGGGGGGATATTGAACACTGAAGCTTTCTTT	CASSAGGILNTEAFF
once	.	TRBV7-2	TRBJ1-6	TGTGCCAGCAGCCCGCAGGGTGGTCTCTCACCCCTCCACTTT	CASSPQGGLSPLHF
.	TRBD2	TRBV5-8	TRBJ2-5	TGTGCCAGCAGCTGGGGGACTAGCCGGGAGACCCAGTACTTC	CASSWGTSRETQYF
.	.	TRBV5-1	TRBJ2-3	TGCGCCAGCAGCTTGGAAGCGGGTCGAGTCACGAATACGCAGTATTTT	CASSLEAGRVTNTQYF
.	TRBD2	TRBV19	TRBJ2-3	TGTGCCAGTAGTGTGGGACTAGCGGGTTCCACAGATACGCAGTATTTT	CASSVGLAGSTDTQYF
.	TRBD1	TRBV28	TRBJ1-4	TGTGCCAGCAGCCTTGGACAGGCTAATGAAAAACTGTTTTTT	CASSLGQANEKLFF
.	TRBD2	TRBV3-1/TRBV3-2	TRBJ2-1	TGTGCCAGCAGCCAAGAGCTGCGTAGGGCTAGCGGGGGGACCTACAATGAGCAGTTCTTC	CASSQELRRASGGTYNEQFF
.	TRBD1	TRBV5-1	TRBJ2-7	TGCGCCAGCAGCACTGGGGACAGGGTAAGGTGGGAGCAGTACTTC	CASSTGDRVRWEQYF
.	.	TRBV27	TRBJ2-1	TGTGCCAGCAGCACTCCCTACAATGAGCAGTTCTTC	CASSTPYNEQFF
.	TRBD1	TRBV29-1	TRBJ1-2	TGCAGCGTTGGAGACAGGGGGCAAGAAAATGGCTACACCTTC	CSVGDRGQENGYTF
.	.	TRBV7-2	TRBJ2-3	TGTGCCAGCAGCCCCGGGTCTTATCGGGGTGGAGATACGCAGTATTTT	CASSPGSYRGGDTQYF
.	.	TRBV28	TRBJ1-5	TGTGCCAGCAGTTCCGCATCCGGTGTCCAGCCCCAGCATTTT	CASSSASGVQPQHF
.	TRBD1	TRBV6-5	TRBJ2-7	TGTGCCAGCAGCGGGACAGGGACCTACGAGCAGTACTTC	CASSGTGTYEQYF
.	.	TRBV7-9	TRBJ1-1	TGTGCCACCGGCGGGGGGAACACTGAAGCTTTCTTT	CATGGGNTEAFF
.	.	TRBV7-2	TRBJ2-3	TGTGCCAGCAGCCCTTACACAGATACGCAGTATTTT	CASSPYTDTQYF
.	TRBD1	TRBV6-2/TRBV6-3	TRBJ1-2	TGTGCCAGCAGTTACGGAGGGGGCGACTATGGCTACACCTTC	CASSYGGGDYGYTF
.	.	TRBV11-2	TRBJ1-1	TGTGCCAGCAGCCCCCGAACAGCCACTGAAGCTTTCTTT	CASSPRTATEAFF
.	TRBD1	TRBV28	TRBJ2-1	TGTGCCAGCAGCCCTTCCCGGGACAGGGTACACCATGAGCAGTTCTTC	CASSPSRDRVHHEQFF
.	.	TRBV19	TRBJ2-6	TGTACGGCAGGGGACTCTGGGGCCAACGTCCTGACTTTC	CTAGDSGANVLTF
once	.	TRBV7-9	TRBJ2-7	TGTGCCAGCAGCTCCAGGGGCGCCGGATCCTACGAGCAGTACTTC	CASSSRGAGSYEQYF
once	.	TRBV6-5	TRBJ2-7	TGTGCCAGCAGTTACTCTTGGGACACTTCCTACGAGCAGTACTTC	CASSYSWDTSYEQYF
.	.	TRBV29-1	TRBJ1-3	TGCAGCGGGCTAGTAGGAGGGCCCGGAAACACCATATATTTT	CSGLVGGPGNTIYF